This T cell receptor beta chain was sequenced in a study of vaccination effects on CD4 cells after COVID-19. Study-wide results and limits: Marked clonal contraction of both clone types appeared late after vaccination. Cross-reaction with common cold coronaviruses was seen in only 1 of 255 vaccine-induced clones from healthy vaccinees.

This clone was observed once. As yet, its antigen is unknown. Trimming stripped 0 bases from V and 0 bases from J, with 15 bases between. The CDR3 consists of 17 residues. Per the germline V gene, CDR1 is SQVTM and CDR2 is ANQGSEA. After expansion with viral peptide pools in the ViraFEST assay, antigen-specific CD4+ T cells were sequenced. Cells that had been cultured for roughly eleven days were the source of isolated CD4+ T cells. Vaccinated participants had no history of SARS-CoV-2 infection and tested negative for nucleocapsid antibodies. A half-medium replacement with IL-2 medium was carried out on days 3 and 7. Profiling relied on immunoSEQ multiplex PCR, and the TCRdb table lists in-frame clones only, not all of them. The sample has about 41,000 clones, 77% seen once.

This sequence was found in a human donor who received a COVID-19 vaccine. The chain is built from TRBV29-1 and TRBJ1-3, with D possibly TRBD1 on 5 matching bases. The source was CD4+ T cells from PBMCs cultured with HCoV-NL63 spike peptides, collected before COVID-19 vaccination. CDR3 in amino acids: CSVEDPDSWSSGNTIYF. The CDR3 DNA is TGCAGCGTTGAAGATCCCGACAGTTGGAGCTCTGGAAACACCATATATTTT.